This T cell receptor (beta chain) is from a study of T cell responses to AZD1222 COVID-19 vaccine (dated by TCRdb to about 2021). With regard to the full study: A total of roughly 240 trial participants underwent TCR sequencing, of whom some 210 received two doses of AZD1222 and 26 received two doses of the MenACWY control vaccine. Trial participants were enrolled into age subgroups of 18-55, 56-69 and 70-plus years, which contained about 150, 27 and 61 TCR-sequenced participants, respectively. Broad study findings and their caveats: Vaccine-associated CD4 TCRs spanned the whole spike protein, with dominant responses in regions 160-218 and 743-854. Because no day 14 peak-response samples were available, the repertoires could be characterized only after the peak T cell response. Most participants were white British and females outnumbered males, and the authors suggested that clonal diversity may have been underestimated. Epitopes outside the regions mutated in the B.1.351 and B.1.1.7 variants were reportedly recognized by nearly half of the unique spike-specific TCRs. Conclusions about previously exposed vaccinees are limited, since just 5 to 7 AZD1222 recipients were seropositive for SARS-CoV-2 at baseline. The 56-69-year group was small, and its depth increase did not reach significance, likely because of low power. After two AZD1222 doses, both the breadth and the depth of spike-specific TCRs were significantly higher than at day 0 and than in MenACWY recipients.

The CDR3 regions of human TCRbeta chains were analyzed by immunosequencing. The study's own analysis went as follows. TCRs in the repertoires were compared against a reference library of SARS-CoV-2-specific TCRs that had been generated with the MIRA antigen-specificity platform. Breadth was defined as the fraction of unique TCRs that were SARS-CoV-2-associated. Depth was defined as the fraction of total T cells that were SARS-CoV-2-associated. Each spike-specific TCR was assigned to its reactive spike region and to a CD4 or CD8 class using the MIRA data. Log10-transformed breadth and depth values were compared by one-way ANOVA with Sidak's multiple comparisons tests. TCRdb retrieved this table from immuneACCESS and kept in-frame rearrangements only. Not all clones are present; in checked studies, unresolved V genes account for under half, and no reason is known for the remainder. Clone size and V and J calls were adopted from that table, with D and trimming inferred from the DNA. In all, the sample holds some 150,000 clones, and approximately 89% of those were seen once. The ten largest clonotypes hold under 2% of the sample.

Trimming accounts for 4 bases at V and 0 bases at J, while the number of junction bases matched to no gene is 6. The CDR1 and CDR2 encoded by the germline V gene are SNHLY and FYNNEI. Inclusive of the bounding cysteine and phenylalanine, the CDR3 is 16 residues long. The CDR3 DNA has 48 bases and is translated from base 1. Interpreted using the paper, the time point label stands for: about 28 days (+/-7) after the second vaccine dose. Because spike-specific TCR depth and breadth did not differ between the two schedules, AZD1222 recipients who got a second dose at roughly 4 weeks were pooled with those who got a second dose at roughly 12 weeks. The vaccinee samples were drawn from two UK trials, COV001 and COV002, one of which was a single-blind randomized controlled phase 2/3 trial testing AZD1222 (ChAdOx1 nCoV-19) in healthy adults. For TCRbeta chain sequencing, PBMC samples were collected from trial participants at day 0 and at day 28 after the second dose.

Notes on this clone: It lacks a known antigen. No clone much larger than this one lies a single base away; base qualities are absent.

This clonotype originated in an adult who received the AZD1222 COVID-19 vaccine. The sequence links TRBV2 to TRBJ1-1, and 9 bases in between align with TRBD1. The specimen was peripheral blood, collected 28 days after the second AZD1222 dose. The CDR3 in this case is CASSAGQGFMNTEAFF. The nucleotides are TGTGCCAGCAGTGCGGGACAGGGCTTCATGAACACTGAAGCTTTCTTT.